This T cell receptor beta chain is from a study of T cells in Graves' hyperthyroidism and ophthalmopathy. Study-wide background: Blood from the periphery was taken at initial diagnosis, before any treatment.

There were TCR beta CDR3 regions amplified from RNA transcripts. Primed by the HTBI set, a first-round RT-PCR was run on the TCR CDR3. TCRdb re-called the multiplex PCR reads through MiXCR, storing one row per CDR3 protein. The sample has fewer than 700,000 distinct CDR3 sequences, 15% to 20% seen once. Germline V gene sequence: CDR1 KGHDR, CDR2 SFDVKD. Trimming took 8 bases from V and 3 from J, leaving 22 bases between them. The CDR3 covers 16 residues. The sample holds many counts of this clonotype. Patients aged 18 to 65 had newly diagnosed hyperthyroidism of under 2 months' duration. The receptor was derived from a woman in her 30s with Graves' hyperthyroidism. The sequencing sample was made of blood. The chain recombines TRBV24-1 with TRBJ2-7, with D perhaps matching TRBD1 or TRBD2 (5 bases each). The CDR3 spells CATNPNIRGRYYEQYF. In DNA, the CDR3 is TGTGCCACCAACCCGAATATCCGGGGACGGTACTACGAGCAGTACTTC.